The T cell receptor (beta chain) described here comes from a study of blood T cell repertoires in COVID-19. Overall study: COVID-19 samples from acute and convalescent phases originated in the United States, Italy and Spain.

In the source study's methods: Amplification of reference gene primers was used by the study to estimate nucleated cell counts. Using immunoSEQ multiplex PCR, the repertoire was profiled, and TCRdb retains in-frame clones only, with some absent. The V and J calls and clone size are taken from that table; D and trimming were inferred from the DNA. The profile shows about 200,000 clones, 70% to 90% of them singletons. The CDR3 sequence is 14 residues long. CDR1 is SEHNR, CDR2 FQNEAQ, per germline (reference sequence). V gave up 5 bases and J gave up 7 bases, with 15 bases separating them. The sequence derives from a woman in her sixties or seventies with COVID-19, enrolled during active disease. The genes are TRBV7-9 and TRBJ1-5; D might be TRBD1 (6 bases). Sequenced input: peripheral blood. CDR3 amino acids: CASSPGEGGQPQHF. The CDR3 DNA is TGTGCCAGCAGCCCCGGAGAGGGGGGGCAGCCCCAGCATTTT.